A single sample gave rise to the 2 T cell receptor beta chains below, sequenced in a study of breast tumors, draining lymph nodes, adjacent tissues. Breast cancer patients provided tissue from their axillary draining lymph nodes. TCRdb ran MiXCR on the multiplex PCR reads and lists one entry per CDR3 protein. The sample has 170,000 or so distinct CDR3 sequences; around a third are singletons. Sequences were obtained from axillary lymph node tissue. These receptors were obtained from a female donor with breast cancer. Some clones in this sample may be carry-over from other donors' samples.

The table lists this clonotype with many counts. The CDR3 DNA sequence: TGCAGCGTCGTATACCAACAGGGCGCCGGGGAGCTGTTTTTT. Translating gives CSVVYQQGAGELFF. V and J are TRBV29-1 and TRBJ2-2, with D tentatively TRBD1 (6 bases). The germline V gene encodes CDR1 SQVTM and CDR2 ANQGSEA. There are 14 residues in the CDR3. V was trimmed by 6 bases and J by 6 bases, leaving 17 bases between them.

A word on this clonotype: A much larger clone lies a single base off, so this may be a read error. The chain is built from TRBV12-5 and TRBJ2-2, with a weak D call TRBD2 (7 bases). CDR1 and CDR2 (germline): LGHNT, FRNRAP. V was cut by 2 bases and J by 9 bases, with 16 bases left in between. This CDR3 is built from 15 residues. In nucleotides, the CDR3 is TGTGCTAGTGGTTTGAGGGGGGGAGAAGGCTGGGAGCTGTTTTTT. This codes for CASGLRGGEGWELFF.